The next 2 T cell receptor beta chains were all read from a single sample in a study of regulatory T cells in long-lasting Graves disease. This sample's time point: newly diagnosed GD, antithyroid drugs for less than 3 months. There was RNA extracted from PBMCs, and the TCR library was made from it. Libraries of TCR beta came from iRepertoire HTBI primers plus Arm-PCR of CDR3 regions. TCRdb re-called the multiplex PCR reads through MiXCR, storing one row per CDR3 protein. The table lists some 250,000 distinct CDR3 sequences, around 19% of them singletons. These data were also filed under a second study, of T cells in Graves' hyperthyroidism and ophthalmopathy.

The sample consisted of peripheral blood mononuclear cells (PBMCs), taken at new diagnosis, from a patient treated with antithyroid drugs. The receptor set was obtained from a woman in her thirties with Graves disease.

This clonotype was picked up a small number of times. V and J are TRBV19 and TRBJ1-5; 9 bases match TRBD1. This CDR3 spans 15 amino acids. V was clipped by 7 bases and J by 1 base; unmatched bases: 5. Germline values: CDR1 LNHDA, CDR2 SQIVND (reference sequence). CDR3 amino acids: CASITTGGSNQPQHF. CDR3 nucleotide sequence: TGTGCCAGTATAACGACAGGGGGAAGCAATCAGCCCCAGCATTTT.

This clonotype has a count of ten or more. The chain is built from TRBV7-8 and TRBJ2-7; 8 bases are shared with TRBD1. V lost 0 bases to trimming and J lost 5 bases; unmatched junction nucleotides: 6. The CDR3 is 15 amino acids. Germline V gene sequence: CDR1 SGHVS, CDR2 FQNEAQ. For the CDR3, the DNA is TGTGCCAGCAGCTTAGCGAGGACAGGGCCCCACGAGCAGTACTTC. Residues: CASSLARTGPHEQYF.